This TCR beta chain came from a study of a mutant IDH1 vaccine in newly diagnosed glioma (dated by TCRdb to about 2021). For the wider study: Vaccination was initiated 4-6 weeks after radiotherapy alone, or concurrently with temozolomide cycles in the chemotherapy-containing groups. Visit V12 was the week-35 safety follow-up and visit V13 was the week-47 end of study. Prior to enrollment, standard therapy consisting of radiotherapy alone, temozolomide alone, or radiochemotherapy with temozolomide had been administered to patients, with the combination being received by most patients. Of the 25 to 40 treated patients, around 62% were male and around 40% were female, and the mean age was approximately 37 years. Six visits were used for peripheral blood collection: V03 (baseline), V05, V07, V10, V12 and V13. For exploratory analyses, longitudinal TCRB deep sequencing was carried out in about 26 treated patients wherever samples were available. What the work shows at the level of the full study, not this receptor alone: Availability determined which PBMC samples were chosen for TCRB deep sequencing. Pseudoprogression seemed to be unrelated to changes in the top peripheral T cell clonotypes found by TCRB sequencing. Vaccine-induced immune responses across multiple MHC alleles were detected in 80% to 95% of patients. According to the authors, sample limitations meant that analyses of patient blood samples could not be reproduced.

The library was built by means of the immunoSEQ multiplex PCR assay. Rearranged TCR beta chain sequences were amplified using the hsTCRB Kit according to the manufacturer's protocol. TCRB libraries were sequenced on an Illumina MiSeq. The paper's processing steps were these. The proprietary platform of the kit vendor was used for demultiplexing, trimming and gene mapping. Entries here come from immuneACCESS through TCRdb and include only in-frame sequences with V and J called. Some clones fail to appear in such tables; in the studies checked, an unresolved V gene covers under half of the shortfall, and the cause of the remainder is unknown. V and J calls and clone size follow that table, whereas D and trimming were derived from the DNA. The sample records 45,000 or so clones, approximately 90% of which are singletons. The ten largest clones take up 5% to 7% of the sample. Remarks on this clone: Its target antigen remains unknown. Base qualities are not recorded, but no much larger clone differs from it by a single base.

The time point label, as the study defines it: week 35, safety follow-up. Each vaccine dose was 300 ug of a 20-mer mutant IDH1 peptide in Montanide, given subcutaneously with topical imiquimod. Patients were given eight vaccinations, in weeks 1, 3, 5, 7, 11, 15, 19 and 23, which matched visits V03 through V10. Donors had newly diagnosed WHO grade 3 or 4 IDH1-mutant astrocytomas with loss of nuclear ATRX. The samples were drawn from NOA16, a multicentre, single-arm, open-label phase I trial in Germany that tested a mutant IDH1 peptide vaccine in humans for the first time. Genomic DNA for TCRB sequencing was extracted from EDTA blood using the DNeasy Blood and Tissue Kit. The CDR3 contains 13 residues, cysteine and phenylalanine counted. Only CDR3 DNA remains: 39 bases, in frame from the first base. Taken from the germline V gene, the CDR1 and CDR2 loops are MDHEN and SYDVKM. A distance of 11 bases separates the germline ends of V and J, which lose 3 bases and 6 bases respectively.

Sequenced material: PBMCs, taken from a glioma patient whose treatment included an IDH1 peptide vaccine. This chain is built from TRBV28 and TRBJ1-1; TRBD1 is a weak D gene call, 5 bases matching. This sequence was found in a woman aged 40 to 49 with glioma. The CDR3 corresponds to CASSFPGVAEAFF. The DNA sequence reads TGTGCCAGCAGTTTCCCGGGGGTCGCTGAAGCTTTCTTT.